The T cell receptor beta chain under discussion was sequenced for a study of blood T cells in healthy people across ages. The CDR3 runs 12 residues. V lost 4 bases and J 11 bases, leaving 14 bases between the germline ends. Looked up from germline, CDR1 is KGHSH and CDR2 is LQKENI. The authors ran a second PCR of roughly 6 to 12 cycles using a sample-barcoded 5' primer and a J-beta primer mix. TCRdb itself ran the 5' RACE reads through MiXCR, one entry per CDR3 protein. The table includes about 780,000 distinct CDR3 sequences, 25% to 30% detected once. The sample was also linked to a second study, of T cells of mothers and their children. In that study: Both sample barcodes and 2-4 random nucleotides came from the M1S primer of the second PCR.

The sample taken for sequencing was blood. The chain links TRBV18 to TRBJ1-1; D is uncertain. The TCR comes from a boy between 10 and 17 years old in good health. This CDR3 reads CASSRRKEMAFF. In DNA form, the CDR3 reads TGTGCCAGCTCACGAAGGAAGGAAATGGCTTTCTTT.